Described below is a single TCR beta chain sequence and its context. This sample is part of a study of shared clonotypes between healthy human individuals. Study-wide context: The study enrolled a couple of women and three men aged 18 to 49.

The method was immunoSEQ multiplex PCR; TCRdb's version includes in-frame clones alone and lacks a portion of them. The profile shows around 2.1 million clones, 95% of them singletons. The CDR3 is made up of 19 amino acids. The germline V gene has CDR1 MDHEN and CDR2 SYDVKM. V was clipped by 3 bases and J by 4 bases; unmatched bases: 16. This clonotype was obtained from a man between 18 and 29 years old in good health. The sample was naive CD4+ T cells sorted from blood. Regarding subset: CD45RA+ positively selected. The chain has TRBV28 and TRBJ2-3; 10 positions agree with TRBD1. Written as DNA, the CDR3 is TGTGCCAGCAGTTTCCCCGGGACAGGGGCCCTATACGGGGCAGATACGCAGTATTTT. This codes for CASSFPGTGALYGADTQYF.